These 27 T cell receptor beta chains were sequenced from one sample in a study of T cells in localized non-small cell lung cancer. TCRdb's table, derived via immunoSEQ multiplex PCR, lists solely in-frame clones and lacks some. Here the sample spans fewer than 15,000 clones, approximately 88% being singletons. This sample comprised peripheral blood, obtained before any cancer treatment. The receptor source for this set is a male donor aged 60 or over with stage I squamous cell lung carcinoma.

The chain recombines TRBV19 with TRBJ2-2; 10 positions match TRBD1. The J segment lost 6 bases and the V segment lost 8 bases, leaving 6 bases of the junction unmatched. The CDR3 is 14 amino acids. CDR1 LNHDA and CDR2 SQIVND come from the germline V gene (reference sequence). CDR3 in amino acids: CASRRQGAPGELFF. The CDR3 coding sequence is TGTGCCAGTCGGAGACAGGGGGCGCCCGGGGAGCTGTTTTTT.

This chain uses TRBV9 with TRBJ1-2, with unresolved D. This CDR3 region has 12 residues. Looked up from germline, CDR1 is SGDLS and CDR2 is YYNGEE. V was clipped by 3 bases and J by 5 bases, with 8 bases between them. DNA for the CDR3: TGTGCCAGCAGCGCAGCCAGTTATGGCTACACCTTC. The encoded protein is CASSAASYGYTF.

V and J are TRBV2 and TRBJ1-5, with 9 bases that match TRBD1. This CDR3 is 16 amino acids long. Germline CDR1 SNHLY, CDR2 FYNNEI. Trimming took 3 bases from V and 15 from J; bases not matched to a gene: 18. The CDR3: CASSESRGTGTLGRHF. As DNA, the CDR3 is TGTGCCAGCAGTGAGTCTAGAGGGACAGGGACCTTAGGACGGCATTTT.

The V and J genes are TRBV28 and TRBJ2-4; D tentatively reads TRBD1 or TRBD2 (5 bases each). The CDR3 totals 15 residues. Trimming removed 6 bases at V and 4 bases at J, with 16 bases between. The V gene's germline CDR1 is MDHEN and CDR2 SYDVKM. The CDR3 region has the DNA TGTGCCAGCAGCACACCCGGGGCACCGAAAAACATTCAGTACTTC. It is translated as CASSTPGAPKNIQYF.

The V and J genes are TRBV5-5 and TRBJ1-1; TRBD1 matches at 7 bases. J lost 2 bases, V lost 0 bases, and 7 bases had no gene match. The CDR3 has 16 residues. The germline V gene has CDR1 SGHKS and CDR2 YYEKEE (reference sequence). In DNA form, the CDR3 reads TGTGCCAGCAGCTTGGGGCTGGGACAGTTAAACACTGAAGCTTTCTTT. Translation: CASSLGLGQLNTEAFF.

The chain combines TRBV7-5 with TRBJ2-5; the table's D gene call, TRBD2, was not cross checked with the DNA. TRBV7-5 has pseudogene status. The CDR3 covers 15 residues. For the CDR3, the DNA is TGTGTCAGAAGCTTCATAGCGGGCAACCAAGAGACCCAGTACTTC. Translation gives CVRSFIAGNQETQYF.

The chain employs TRBV7-6 and TRBJ2-5; TRBD1 agrees at 8 bases. CDR1 SGHVS and CDR2 FNYEAQ come from the germline V gene. V was clipped by 6 bases and J by 4 bases; unmatched bases: 7. CDR3 length: 14 residues. This CDR3 reads CASSDTGGRETQYF. For the CDR3, the DNA is TGTGCCAGCAGTGATACAGGGGGAAGAGAGACCCAGTACTTC.

V gene TRBV5-8 combines with J gene TRBJ1-2; no reliable D call. The CDR3 contains 13 residues. Trimming pared 5 bases from V and 8 bases from J, leaving 16 bases between. From germline, CDR1 is SGHTS and CDR2 YDEGEE. The CDR3 nucleotides read TGTGCCAGCAGTAGGACGCGGGAAAGGGGCTACACCTTC. Its protein is CASSRTRERGYTF.

This chain connects TRBV7-2 to TRBJ2-7; 8 bases map to TRBD2. There are 14 residues in the CDR3. Trimming took 5 bases from V and 6 from J; bases not matched to a gene: 9. Germline CDR1 is SGHTA and CDR2 is FQGNSA. CDR3 protein: CASSATGLVGEQYF. The CDR3 DNA sequence: TGTGCCAGCAGCGCCACGGGACTAGTTGGCGAGCAGTACTTC.

This clone appeared once. This sequence joins TRBV5-4 and TRBJ1-3; D remains unclear. The germline gives CDR1 SGHNT, CDR2 YYREEE (reference sequence). The CDR3 contains 15 residues. Trimming shortened V by 2 bases and J by 0 bases, and 9 bases separated the two germline ends. The CDR3 DNA reads as TGTGCCAGCAGCTTCACGGGGAGCTCTGGAAACACCATATATTTT. Its translation is CASSFTGSSGNTIYF.

The chain links TRBV30 to TRBJ1-4; 8 bases line up with TRBD1. CDR1 is GTSNPN, CDR2 SVGIG, per germline (reference sequence). V shed 4 bases and J 10 bases; nucleotides not matched to a gene: 2. CDR3 length: 11 amino acids. CDR3 region: CAWTGTGKLFF. DNA for the CDR3: TGTGCCTGGACCGGGACAGGAAAACTGTTTTTT.

The CDR3 spells CASRQTHPGGEAFF. The CDR3 nucleotides are TGTGCCAGCAGACAAACCCACCCAGGGGGAGAGGCTTTCTTT. The chain has TRBV28 and TRBJ1-1, with 7 nucleotides matching TRBD1. The CDR3 spans 14 residues. The V and J ends lost 6 bases and 11 bases, in that order; junction bases with no gene match: 15. Germline V gives CDR1 MDHEN, CDR2 SYDVKM.

The V gene is TRBV7-2, the J gene TRBJ1-2; 11 nucleotides align to TRBD1. V was clipped by 5 bases and J by 2 bases; unmatched bases: 4. The CDR3 has 15 amino acids. Per germline, CDR1 SGHTA and CDR2 FQGNSA. Here the CDR3 DNA reads TGTGCCAGCAGCCCCCGGACAGGGGGCAACTATGGCTACACCTTC. Translation gives CASSPRTGGNYGYTF. Full variable domain (outside the CDR3, taken from reference TRBV7-2 and TRBJ1-2): GAGVSQSPSNKVTEKGKDVELRCDPISGHTALYWYRQSLGQGLEFLIYFQGNSAPDKSGLPSDRFSAERTGGSVSTLTIQRTQQEDSAVYLCASSPRTGGNYGYTFGSGTRLTVV.

The chain recombines TRBV29-1 with TRBJ2-4; 10 bases map to TRBD2. The CDR3 runs to 14 residues. Germline V gene data show CDR1 as SQVTM and CDR2 as ANQGSEA. Trimming took 2 bases from V and 7 from J; bases not matched to a gene: 5. The CDR3 region has the DNA TGCAGCGTTGAATTCTCTAGCGGGAGTAACATTCAGTACTTC. Its protein is CSVEFSSGSNIQYF.

In its sample, this clone was seen once. The V and J genes are TRBV10-3 and TRBJ2-5, with no clear D. Germline CDR1 ENHRY, CDR2 SYGVKD. CDR3 length: 14 amino acids. V was trimmed by 6 bases and J by 4 bases, leaving 15 bases between them. CDR3: CAISDGAVPETQYF. CDR3 DNA: TGTGCCATCAGCGATGGAGCTGTCCCAGAGACCCAGTACTTC.

This chain connects TRBV5-1 to TRBJ2-7; 11 nucleotides match TRBD1. This CDR3 comprises 13 residues. The germline CDR1 and CDR2 sequences are SGHRS and YFSETQ. V shed 6 bases and J 5 bases; nucleotides not matched to a gene: 4. The CDR3 loop reads CASTRTGGNEQYF. The CDR3 DNA is TGCGCCAGCACCAGGACAGGGGGCAACGAGCAGTACTTC.

This CDR3 is CAWSRLTYGYTF. CDR3 nucleotide sequence: TGTGCCTGGAGTCGGCTCACGTATGGCTACACCTTC. The chain uses TRBV30 and TRBJ1-2; no clear D gene. The CDR3 extends over 12 amino acids. CDR1 GTSNPN and CDR2 SVGIG come from the germline V gene (reference sequence). The ends were cut back, 2 bases at V and 5 bases at J, with 9 bases in the middle.

This chain connects TRBV18 to TRBJ1-5, with 10 bases identical to TRBD1. The CDR3 is 15 amino acids. J gave up 10 bases and V 5 bases, and 11 bases lay outside the gene matches. From germline, CDR1 is KGHSH and CDR2 LQKENI. This chain's CDR3 is CASSDRPGQGSPQHF. The CDR3, as DNA: TGTGCCAGCTCAGATAGACCGGGACAGGGGAGTCCCCAGCATTTT. The variable domain in full, completed from reference TRBV18 and TRBJ1-5, reads NAGVMQNPRHLVRRRGQEARLRCSPMKGHSHVYWYRQLPEEGLKFMVYLQKENIIDESGMPKERFSAEFPKEGPSILRIQQVVRGDSAAYFCASSDRPGQGSPQHFGDGTRLSIL.

The chain joins TRBV7-8 to TRBJ2-5, with no clear D. This CDR3 has 12 residues. In germline, CDR1 is SGHVS, CDR2 FQNEAQ. The V gene lost 3 bases and the J gene lost 7 bases, with 9 bases spanning the gap. CDR3 in DNA: TGTGCCAGCAGCTTGGTGTCGGGGACCCAGTACTTC. Encoded protein: CASSLVSGTQYF.

The chain links TRBV5-1 to TRBJ2-3, with D possibly matching TRBD2 (6 bases). Germline loops: CDR1 SGHRS, CDR2 YFSETQ. The CDR3 length is 16 residues. Between the trimmed V and J ends, which lost 4 bases and 0 bases, there was a span of 15 bases. The CDR3 loop reads CASSPGVVPSTDTQYF. The CDR3 DNA reads as TGCGCCAGCAGCCCGGGGGTTGTTCCTAGCACAGATACGCAGTATTTT.

V usage is TRBV5-4 and J usage is TRBJ1-1, with no clear D. Per germline, CDR1 SGHNT and CDR2 YYREEE (reference sequence). The CDR3 totals 12 residues. Deletions cut 0 bases from V and 7 bases from J, with 7 bases between. The CDR3 DNA follows: TGTGCCAGCAGCTTGGGGCACCTTGAAGCTTTCTTT. It specifies CASSLGHLEAFF.

The table lists this clone with a count of one. This chain joins TRBV30 and TRBJ1-5, with 8 bases fitting TRBD1. The J segment lost 2 bases and the V segment lost 4 bases, leaving 4 bases of the junction unmatched. Germline CDR1 GTSNPN, CDR2 SVGIG (reference sequence). CDR3 length: 14 residues. CDR3: CAWTPGQGNQPQHF. CDR3 DNA: TGTGCCTGGACGCCGGGACAGGGCAATCAGCCCCAGCATTTT.

The V and J genes are TRBV7-9 and TRBJ2-1, with 10 bases matching TRBD2. Trimming removed 4 bases from V and 0 bases from J; junction bases left unmatched: 12. The CDR3 covers 19 residues. Germline V gives CDR1 SEHNR, CDR2 FQNEAQ (reference sequence). The CDR3 DNA reads TGTGCCAGCAGCTCGGGGGCTAGCGGGAGATTTAGCTCCTACAATGAGCAGTTCTTC. Its translation is CASSSGASGRFSSYNEQFF.

As DNA, the CDR3 is TGTGCCAGCAGTGAGAGGGGGCGGGACTACGGTTTGCAGTACTTC. Amino acid sequence: CASSERGRDYGLQYF. This chain links TRBV6-1 with TRBJ2-7; D may match TRBD1 or TRBD2 (7 bases each). Germline V lookup: CDR1 MNHNS, CDR2 SASEGT. This CDR3 is built from 15 residues. V gave up 3 bases and J gave up 9 bases, with 21 bases separating them.

The gene calls are TRBV6-1 and TRBJ1-1; D is unresolved. The CDR3 spans 14 residues. V lost 4 bases and J lost 0, with 9 bases in between. CDR1 MNHNS and CDR2 SASEGT come from the germline V gene. CDR3 region: CASSVGGMNTEAFF. The CDR3 region has the DNA TGTGCCAGCAGTGTCGGAGGTATGAACACTGAAGCTTTCTTT.

This clone was detected only once. J is TRBJ2-7 and V is TRBV5-1, with a weak D call TRBD1 (6 bases). Germline lookup yields CDR1 SGHRS and CDR2 YFSETQ. The CDR3 contains 14 residues. With 2 bases removed from V and 6 bases from J, the gap between germline ends came to 15 bases. The CDR3 here is CASSLQGGSSEQYF. For the CDR3, the DNA is TGCGCCAGCAGCTTACAGGGTGGGAGCTCCGAGCAGTACTTC.

The chain carries TRBV10-2 and TRBJ1-1; TRBD1 is a possible D gene (5 bases). This CDR3 has 14 amino acids. V was cut by 5 bases and J by 4 bases, with 14 bases left in between. Germline CDR1 and CDR2: WSHSY and SAAADI. The DNA for the CDR3 is TGCGCCAGCAGTTCCGGGACCCGCGGCACTGAAGCTTTCTTT. Protein: CASSSGTRGTEAFF.